A single sample is the source of the 3 T cell receptor beta chains below, sequenced in a study of OX40 agonist ivuxolimab in advanced cancers. Only in-frame clones appear in the TCRdb table, and some are missing; sequencing was by immunoSEQ multiplex PCR. This sample has tens of thousands of clones, with approximately 85% found just once. The specimen was CD4+ or CD8+ T cells sorted from blood, collected in a trial of the OX40 agonist ivuxolimab. The receptors originated from an adult with an advanced solid tumor such as melanoma, head and neck, liver or kidney cancer.

In this sample, this clone turned up once. The CDR3 region has the DNA TGTGCCAGCAGCGCCCAGGGGGGACTCACCTACAATGAGCAGTTCTTC. Its translation: CASSAQGGLTYNEQFF. This chain links TRBV2 with TRBJ2-1, with D maybe TRBD1 (7 bases). The CDR3 covers 16 residues. Trimming cost V 6 bases and J 2 bases, with 17 bases left between them. From germline, CDR1 is SNHLY and CDR2 FYNNEI.

The V gene is TRBV28, the J gene TRBJ2-7; no reliable D call. From germline, CDR1 is MDHEN and CDR2 SYDVKM. The CDR3 has 13 amino acids. V lost 6 bases to trimming and J lost 3 bases, with 12 bases between them. Here the CDR3 reads CASRKSGFYEQYF. The CDR3 DNA reads as TGTGCCAGCAGAAAATCAGGATTCTACGAGCAGTACTTC.

The V call is TRBV6-5, the J call TRBJ1-5; D gene unclear. Between the trimmed V and J ends, which lost 2 bases and 11 bases, there was a span of 13 bases. This CDR3 region has 13 residues. CDR1 is MNHEY and CDR2 is SVGAGI in the germline V gene. This CDR3 reads CASSYDRLEAQHF. CDR3 nucleotide sequence: TGTGCCAGCAGTTACGACCGGCTGGAAGCCCAGCATTTT.